The clone carrying this T cell receptor beta chain was seen repeatedly, ten times or more. What it binds is unknown. This entry comes from a study of blood T cells in healthy people across ages. Study-wide points: Diversity of TCR beta correlated strongly with naive T cell percentage. In long-lived donors, naive CD4+ cell counts and diversity exceeded those of aged donors.

Primers used in a second PCR of roughly 6 to 11 cycles were a sample-barcoded 5' primer and a J-beta primer mix. TCRdb independently ran MiXCR on the 5' RACE reads; one entry per CDR3 protein. The sample contains 1.8 million or so distinct CDR3 sequences, around 42% of which appear only once. CDR1 SGHVS and CDR2 FQNEAQ come from the germline V gene. Trimming took off 7 bases at V and 9 bases at J, with 22 bases between the two ends. The CDR3 is 15 residues long. Material: blood. V usage is TRBV7-8 and J usage is TRBJ2-1; D possibly corresponds to TRBD1 (7 bases). This TCR derives from a human donor in good health. CDR3 amino acids: CASNERGGQGGEQFF. In DNA, the CDR3 is TGTGCCAGCAACGAAAGAGGGGGGCAGGGGGGTGAGCAGTTCTTC.